The 2 T cell receptor beta chains below were found in one sample sequenced in a study of T cell repertoires in cytomegalovirus infection. MiXCR, run by TCRdb on the reads, gives a single entry per CDR3 protein. The top ten hold under 30% of the sample, which has under 600,000 distinct CDR3 sequences, approximately 17% seen once. Sequencing input: CD8+ T cells from PBMCs. These receptors all come from a human donor in good health (CMV status not recorded). Some clones in this sample may be carry-over from other donors' samples.

This clonotype was counted only a few times. V is TRBV25-1 and J is TRBJ2-1; D is ambiguous. The CDR3 is 15 residues long. The germline gives CDR1 MGHDK, CDR2 SYGVNS. V lost 4 bases, J lost 3 bases, and 13 bases lay in between. CDR3 protein: CASSASPRLYNEQFF. The CDR3 DNA reads TGTGCCAGCAGTGCGTCGCCCCGGCTCTACAATGAGCAGTTCTTC.

This clonotype was observed at least ten times. The chain is built from TRBV4-1 and TRBJ1-2, with a possible D match to TRBD1 (5 bases). This CDR3 has 15 amino acids. V shed 0 bases and J shed 3 bases, with 11 bases lying between them. Germline V lookup: CDR1 MGHRA, CDR2 YSYEKL. This CDR3 is CASSQDGTWDYGYTF. CDR3 DNA sequence: TGCGCCAGCAGCCAAGATGGGACGTGGGACTATGGCTACACCTTC.